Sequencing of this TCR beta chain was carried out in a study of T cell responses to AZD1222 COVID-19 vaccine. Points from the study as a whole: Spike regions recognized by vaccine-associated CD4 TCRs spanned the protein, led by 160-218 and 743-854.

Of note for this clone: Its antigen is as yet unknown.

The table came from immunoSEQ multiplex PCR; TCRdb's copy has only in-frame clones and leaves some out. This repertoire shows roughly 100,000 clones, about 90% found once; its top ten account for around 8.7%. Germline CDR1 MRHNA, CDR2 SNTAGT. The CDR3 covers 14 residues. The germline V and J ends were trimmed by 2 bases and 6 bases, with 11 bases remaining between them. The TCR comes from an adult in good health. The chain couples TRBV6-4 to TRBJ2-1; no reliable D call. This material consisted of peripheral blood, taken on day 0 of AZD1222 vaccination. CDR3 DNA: TGTGCCAGCAGTGACAGTGGGGTAGCCAATGAGCAGTTCTTC. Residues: CASSDSGVANEQFF.